A single sample gave rise to the 17 T cell receptor beta chains below, sequenced in a study of blood T cell repertoires in COVID-19. Profiling relied on immunoSEQ multiplex PCR, and the TCRdb table lists in-frame clones only, not all of them. The profile shows around 180,000 clones, 84% of them singletons. The sample comprised PBMCs or T cells enriched from blood (not recorded which). These receptors originate from a middle-aged man who had recovered from COVID-19.

The V call is TRBV19, the J call TRBJ2-7, with 7 bases that match TRBD2. Germline trimming cut 1 base from V and 6 bases from J; bases unmatched to any gene: 9. The CDR3 totals 15 residues. CDR1 LNHDA and CDR2 SQIVND come from the germline V gene (reference sequence). CDR3 region: CASSIGLSSGGEQYF. In DNA, the CDR3 is TGTGCCAGTAGTATAGGGCTTTCTAGCGGAGGCGAGCAGTACTTC. The full variable domain, with the rest looked up from reference TRBV19 and TRBJ2-7, is DGGITQSPKYLFRKEGQNVTLSCEQNLNHDAMYWYRQDPGQGLRLIYYSQIVNDFQKGDIAEGYSVSREKKESFPLTVTSAQKNPTAFYLCASSIGLSSGGEQYFGPGTRLTVT.

This clone was seen a few times. This chain links TRBV20-1 with TRBJ2-4; D call uncertain. V was pared by 3 bases and J by 6 bases, with 12 bases between. This CDR3 region has 13 residues. CDR1 and CDR2 (germline): DFQATT, SNEGSKA (reference sequence). CDR3 amino acids: CSASSGTPNIQYF. CDR3 DNA sequence: TGCAGTGCTAGTTCGGGTACACCAAACATTCAGTACTTC.

The J gene is TRBJ1-2, the V gene TRBV18; 8 bases fit TRBD1. CDR1 is KGHSH, CDR2 LQKENI, per germline. The CDR3 is made up of 16 amino acids. The V gene end was trimmed by 0 bases and the J gene end by 4 bases; junction bases not matched to a gene: 7. In nucleotides, the CDR3 is TGTGCCAGCTCACCACCGGGGACAGGCATCCGCTATGGCTACACCTTC. Translation: CASSPPGTGIRYGYTF.

The chain couples TRBV19 to TRBJ1-3; D is uncertain. The germline V and J ends were trimmed by 7 bases and 0 bases, with 10 bases remaining between them. This CDR3 comprises 14 residues. Germline CDR1 is LNHDA and CDR2 is SQIVND (reference sequence). Here the CDR3 DNA reads TGTGCCAGTATGGCGGGGAGCTCTGGAAACACCATATATTTT. It codes for CASMAGSSGNTIYF.

The J gene is TRBJ2-5, the V gene TRBV14; 7 bases are shared with TRBD2. V was clipped by 2 bases and J by 0 bases; unmatched bases: 9. The CDR3 extends over 17 amino acids. CDR1 is SGHDN, CDR2 FVKESK, per germline. The chain's CDR3 is CASSQLLGRGNQETQYF. The CDR3 DNA reads as TGTGCCAGCAGCCAACTTCTGGGGCGGGGGAACCAAGAGACCCAGTACTTC.

The rearrangement uses TRBV7-3 and TRBJ1-1, with D possibly matching TRBD1 (5 bases). Germline CDR1 and CDR2: SGHTA and FQGTGA. V dropped 6 bases and J dropped 4 bases, with 12 bases sitting between them. This CDR3 region has 13 residues. As DNA, the CDR3 is TGTGCCAGCAGATATAGCAGGGTCACTGAAGCTTTCTTT. Its translation is CASRYSRVTEAFF.

V gene TRBV5-5 combines with J gene TRBJ1-5; D is possibly TRBD1 (5 bases). The CDR3 has 15 amino acids. Per germline, CDR1 SGHKS and CDR2 YYEKEE (reference sequence). Trimming pared 5 bases from V and 1 base from J, leaving 13 bases between. CDR3 sequence reads: CASSPDTRSNQPQHF. As DNA, the CDR3 is TGTGCCAGCAGTCCGGACACGAGGAGCAATCAGCCCCAGCATTTT.

This chain joins TRBV7-2 and TRBJ2-7, with 7 positions matching TRBD1. CDR1 is SGHTA, CDR2 FQGNSA, per germline. CDR3 length: 14 residues. J was trimmed by 5 bases and V by 5 bases; bases with no gene match: 9. The CDR3 DNA is TGTGCCAGCAGCATCGACAGGGTCGTCGACGAGCAGTACTTC. Translation gives CASSIDRVVDEQYF.

The chain combines TRBV30 with TRBJ1-2; the D is unclear. The length of the CDR3 is 12 residues. V was pared by 5 bases and J by 5 bases, with 12 bases between. Germline V lookup: CDR1 GTSNPN, CDR2 SVGIG (reference sequence). The chain's CDR3 is CAWAPGNYGYTF. The CDR3 DNA is TGTGCCTGGGCCCCCGGGAATTATGGCTACACCTTC. Based on the CDR3 plus reference TRBV30 and TRBJ1-2, the full variable domain is SQTIHQWPATLVQPVGSPLSLECTVEGTSNPNLYWYRQAAGRGLQLLFYSVGIGQISSEVPQNLSASRPQDRQFILSSKKLLLSDSGFYLCAWAPGNYGYTFGSGTRLTVV.

The rearrangement joins TRBV5-1 to TRBJ2-7, with no clear D. Deletions cut 2 bases from V and 0 bases from J, with 6 bases between. The CDR3 runs 13 residues. CDR1 and CDR2 from the germline V gene are SGHRS and YFSETQ. The CDR3 DNA follows: TGCGCCAGCAGCTTTCTAGGCTCCTACGAGCAGTACTTC. The encoded protein is CASSFLGSYEQYF.

V and J are TRBV7-9 and TRBJ2-7, with 8 bases aligning to TRBD2. The germline CDR1 and CDR2 sequences are SEHNR and FQNEAQ (reference sequence). The CDR3 runs 15 residues. Trimming cost V 5 bases and J 2 bases; bases outside gene matches: 8. The CDR3 reads CASSAVAGGTYEQYF. CDR3 coding DNA: TGTGCCAGCAGCGCCGTGGCGGGGGGAACCTACGAGCAGTACTTC.

The chain is built from TRBV3-1 (or the pseudogene TRBV3-2) and TRBJ2-3; 11 bases line up with TRBD1. Germline CDR1 is LGHDT and CDR2 is YNNKEL (reference sequence). V was pared by 1 base and J by 14 bases, with 14 bases of the junction left unmatched. This CDR3 region has 16 residues. This chain's CDR3 is CASSQAGTGGPSARYF. DNA of the CDR3: TGTGCCAGCAGCCAAGCAGGGACAGGGGGTCCCTCGGCGCGGTATTTT.

This rearrangement joins TRBV7-2 to TRBJ1-1; TRBD1 is a possible D gene (5 bases). Germline V CDR1 and CDR2: SGHTA, FQGNSA. V gave up 4 bases and J gave up 1 base, with 10 bases separating them. CDR3 length equals 14 residues. CDR3 DNA sequence: TGTGCCAGCAGCTCCGGGGGGGGGAACACTGAAGCTTTCTTT. Translating gives CASSSGGGNTEAFF.

The rearrangement links TRBV19 to TRBJ2-7, with 9 bases aligning to TRBD1. The V gene's germline CDR1 is LNHDA and CDR2 SQIVND (reference sequence). The CDR3 is made up of 14 amino acids. V was pared by 4 bases and J by 4 bases, with 5 bases of the junction left unmatched. CDR3 in DNA: TGTGCCAGTAGTACCGGGACAGGGAAATACGAGCAGTACTTC. Translated: CASSTGTGKYEQYF.

The chain carries TRBV27 and TRBJ2-3; D may be TRBD1 (6 bases). CDR1 MNHEY and CDR2 SMNVEV come from the germline V gene (reference sequence). CDR3 length: 15 residues. V lost 3 bases and J 4 bases, leaving 14 bases between the germline ends. Written as DNA, the CDR3 is TGTGCCAGCAGTTTTGTCAGGGGTGGCGCAGATACGCAGTATTTT. Its translation: CASSFVRGGADTQYF.

The chain links TRBV6-2 or TRBV6-3 to TRBJ1-6; TRBD1 is a possible D gene (5 bases). Germline V CDR1 and CDR2: MNHEY, SVGEGT. Between the trimmed V and J ends, which lost 2 bases and 9 bases, there was a span of 14 bases. The CDR3 is made up of 15 amino acids. The chain's CDR3 is CASSYIRAKASPLHF. In nucleotides, the CDR3 is TGTGCCAGCAGTTACATCAGGGCCAAAGCTTCACCCCTCCACTTT.

The J gene is TRBJ2-7, the V gene TRBV29-1, with 8 bases aligning to TRBD1. Losses at the gene ends were 6 bases for V and 2 bases for J; bases not matched to a gene: 9. From germline, CDR1 is SQVTM and CDR2 ANQGSEA. This CDR3 has 14 amino acids. CDR3 DNA: TGCAGCGTCGGAACCGGGACAGGCCCCTACGAGCAGTACTTC. Its protein is CSVGTGTGPYEQYF.